The 18 T cell receptor beta chains given below trace back to one sample, sequenced in a study of OX40 agonist ivuxolimab in advanced cancers. The method was immunoSEQ multiplex PCR; TCRdb's version includes in-frame clones alone and lacks a portion of them. The sample holds approximately 99,000 clones; approximately 94% are singletons and the top ten take approximately 0.2%. The starting material was CD4+ or CD8+ T cells sorted from blood, obtained in a trial of the OX40 agonist ivuxolimab. The receptors here all came from an adult with an advanced solid tumor such as melanoma, head and neck, liver or kidney cancer.

This rearrangement joins TRBV30 to TRBJ1-6; D not certain. Germline V gene lookup returns CDR1 GTSNPN and CDR2 SVGIG (reference sequence). V lost 3 bases and J 10 bases, leaving 13 bases between the germline ends. The CDR3 runs to 13 residues. CDR3 sequence: CAWRYELESPLHF. For the CDR3, the DNA is TGTGCCTGGAGGTATGAATTGGAATCACCCCTCCACTTT.

The CDR3 reads CASGTSGKYNEQFF. DNA of the CDR3: TGTGCCAGCGGGACTAGCGGGAAGTACAATGAGCAGTTCTTC. The chain has TRBV6-1 and TRBJ2-1; 13 positions agree with TRBD2. Germline V lookup: CDR1 MNHNS, CDR2 SASEGT. J lost 4 bases, V lost 8 bases, and 2 bases had no gene match. The CDR3 has 14 amino acids.

V gene TRBV4-3 combines with J gene TRBJ2-3; 8 nucleotides align to TRBD2. CDR1 is LGHNA and CDR2 is YSLEER in the germline V gene. The CDR3 is made up of 20 amino acids. Losses at the gene ends were 0 bases for V and 0 bases for J; bases not matched to a gene: 14. The CDR3 here is CASSQDLVGGGRTSTDTQYF. As DNA, the CDR3 is TGCGCCAGCAGCCAAGATCTCGTTGGCGGGGGGAGAACTAGCACAGATACGCAGTATTTT.

This sequence joins TRBV4-2 and TRBJ2-5, with 9 bases lining up with TRBD2. The length of the CDR3 is 18 residues. CDR1 is LGHNA, CDR2 YNFKEQ, per germline. The V and J ends lost 0 bases and 5 bases, in that order; junction bases with no gene match: 13. Here the CDR3 DNA reads TGTGCCAGCAGCCAAGATCTTGGAATAGCGGGAGTCGATGAGACCCAGTACTTC. Amino acid sequence: CASSQDLGIAGVDETQYF.

In regard to this clone: The DNA is left out, because the CDR3 cannot be placed on it with certainty; the CDR3 is given as TCRdb lists it. V gene TRBV7-8 combines with J gene TRBJ1-3; the tabulated D call, TRBD1, remains unverified against the DNA. From its first to its last residue, the CDR3 has 16 amino acids. Per germline, CDR1 SGHVS and CDR2 FQNEAQ. The CDR3 sequence is CASSPNRVGAGNTTYF.

CDR3 residues: CASSQDRSIMNTEAFF. DNA for the CDR3: TGTGCCAGCAGCCAAGACCGAAGTATCATGAACACTGAAGCTTTCTTT. The gene calls are TRBV5-4 and TRBJ1-1; D call uncertain. Germline CDR1 is SGHNT and CDR2 is YYREEE (reference sequence). The CDR3 contains 16 residues. V was cut by 4 bases and J by 0 bases, with 16 bases left in between.

This clone was seen only once. This rearrangement joins TRBV30 to TRBJ1-2; D gene ambiguous. V was clipped by 0 bases and J by 0 bases, with 11 bases between them. This CDR3 contains 15 residues. The germline V gene has CDR1 GTSNPN and CDR2 SVGIG (reference sequence). This CDR3 is CAWSVGSFTNYGYTF. DNA for the CDR3: TGTGCCTGGAGTGTGGGCAGCTTCACTAACTATGGCTACACCTTC.

The CDR3 coding sequence is TGTGCCAGTAGTGTCGGACAGGGGATAGGGGAGACCCAGTACTTC. Translating it yields CASSVGQGIGETQYF. This sequence joins TRBV19 and TRBJ2-5, with 9 bases matching TRBD1. The CDR3 is 15 residues long. Trimming at V came to 5 bases and at J to 5 bases, leaving 9 bases not matched to a gene. The germline CDR1 and CDR2 sequences are LNHDA and SQIVND (reference sequence).

The rearrangement uses TRBV5-1 and TRBJ2-3, with 13 bases identical to TRBD2. Losses at the gene ends were 0 bases for V and 2 bases for J; bases not matched to a gene: 9. The CDR3 has 19 residues. CDR1 and CDR2 (germline): SGHRS, YFSETQ. CDR3 sequence reads: CASSLAGTSGASLTDTQYF. In DNA, the CDR3 is TGCGCCAGCAGCTTGGCTGGGACTAGCGGGGCCAGCCTCACAGATACGCAGTATTTT.

V usage is TRBV30 and J usage is TRBJ1-3; 7 bases line up with TRBD1. The CDR3 is 18 residues long. Losses at the gene ends were 2 bases for V and 0 bases for J; bases not matched to a gene: 13. The germline V gene encodes CDR1 GTSNPN and CDR2 SVGIG (reference sequence). The CDR3 coding sequence is TGTGCCTGGAGTTTCCCTGGGGGGGGACAGAGCTCTGGAAACACCATATATTTT. It translates to CAWSFPGGGQSSGNTIYF.

This rearrangement joins TRBV7-3 to TRBJ2-5, with 10 bases fitting TRBD2. The ends lost 2 bases at V and 6 bases at J; junction bases unmatched: 6. The germline V gene encodes CDR1 SGHTA and CDR2 FQGTGA. The CDR3 consists of 15 residues. The CDR3 nucleotides are TGTGCCAGCAGCTTAGGAACTAGCGGGATACAGACCCAGTACTTC. This sequence encodes CASSLGTSGIQTQYF.

The genes are TRBV15 and TRBJ1-1; D is unresolved. This CDR3 region has 12 residues. V was pared by 4 bases and J by 9 bases, with 12 bases between. In germline, CDR1 is LNHNV, CDR2 YYDKDF (reference sequence). The CDR3 is CATSNEGLQAFF. CDR3 nucleotide sequence: TGTGCCACCAGCAATGAGGGCTTGCAAGCTTTCTTT.

The genes are TRBV18 and TRBJ2-5; D is unclear. Deletions cut 2 bases from V and 2 bases from J, with 9 bases between. The CDR3 is made up of 14 amino acids. CDR1 and CDR2 (germline): KGHSH, LQKENI. CDR3 coding DNA: TGTGCCAGCTCACCAGGTGGCAGGCAAGAGACCCAGTACTTC. This encodes CASSPGGRQETQYF.

The V gene is TRBV14, the J gene TRBJ1-2, with 7 bases fitting TRBD1. CDR1 and CDR2 (germline): SGHDN, FVKESK. The CDR3 length is 17 residues. Trimming took 1 base from V and 1 from J; bases not matched to a gene: 9. The CDR3 sequence: CASSQVGDSLFNYGYTF. Here the CDR3 DNA reads TGTGCCAGCAGCCAAGTAGGGGACAGCCTTTTTAACTATGGCTACACCTTC.

This clone was seen just once. The junction and the germline gene differ at one end; a read error may be behind it. The chain employs TRBV14 and TRBJ2-7; 7 bases line up with TRBD1. This CDR3 is built from 13 residues. From germline, CDR1 is SGHDN and CDR2 FVKESK. CDR3 DNA: TGTGCCAGCAGCCAAGTCTTTGGAGAGACAGGGAGCTTC. It translates to CASSQVFGETGSF.

The rearrangement joins TRBV28 to TRBJ1-1; no clear D. The CDR3 has 12 residues. V was shortened by 5 bases and J by 3 bases, with 7 bases between the two germline ends. Per the germline V gene, CDR1 is MDHEN and CDR2 is SYDVKM. The CDR3 loop reads CASSLDHTEAFF. The CDR3 DNA sequence: TGTGCCAGCAGTCTGGATCACACTGAAGCTTTCTTT.

The chain recombines TRBV11-2 with TRBJ2-3, with TRBD1 matching 9 bases. The germline CDR1 and CDR2 sequences are SGHAT and FQNNGV. This CDR3 has 15 amino acids. V shed 5 bases, J shed 0 bases, and the junction held 3 bases outside the gene matches. The CDR3 DNA is TGTGCCAGCAGCAGTGGGACAGGGAGCACAGATACGCAGTATTTT. Translation: CASSSGTGSTDTQYF.

This clone came up a few times. This chain links TRBV30 with TRBJ1-5; D remains ambiguous. Germline loops: CDR1 GTSNPN, CDR2 SVGIG (reference sequence). The V and J ends lost 7 bases and 6 bases respectively, with 10 bases between them. The CDR3 loop spans 11 amino acids. In DNA form, the CDR3 reads TGTGCCTCGGGGTCGAGTCAGCCCCAGCATTTT. The encoded protein is CASGSSQPQHF.